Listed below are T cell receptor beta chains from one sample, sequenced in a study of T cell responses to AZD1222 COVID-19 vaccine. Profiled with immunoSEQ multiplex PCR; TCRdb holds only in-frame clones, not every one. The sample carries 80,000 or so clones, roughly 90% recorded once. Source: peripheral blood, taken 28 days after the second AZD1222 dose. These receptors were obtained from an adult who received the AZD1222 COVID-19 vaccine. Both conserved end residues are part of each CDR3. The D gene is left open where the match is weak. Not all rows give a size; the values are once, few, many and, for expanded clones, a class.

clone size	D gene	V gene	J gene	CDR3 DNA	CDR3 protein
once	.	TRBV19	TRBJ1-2	TGTGCCAGTAGTATGGTCGAGGTGAGCGTAAGAGGCTACACCTTC	CASSMVEVSVRGYTF
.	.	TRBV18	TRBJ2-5	TGTGCCAGCTCACTTCCCGGGACGGGGGTCCAAGAGACCCAGTACTTC	CASSLPGTGVQETQYF
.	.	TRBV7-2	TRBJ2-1	TGTGCCAGCAGCTTAAGCAGGGGCGATGAGCAGTTCTTC	CASSLSRGDEQFF
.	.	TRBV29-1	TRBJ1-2	TGCAGCGTTTCCCCAGGCTCCCCTAACTATGGCTACACCTTC	CSVSPGSPNYGYTF
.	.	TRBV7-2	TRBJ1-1	TGTGCCAGCAGCTTAAATGGGAACACTGAAGCTTTCTTT	CASSLNGNTEAFF
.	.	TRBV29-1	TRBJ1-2	TGCAGCGTTGAAGATCGCGGACTTGGAGACTACACCTTC	CSVEDRGLGDYTF
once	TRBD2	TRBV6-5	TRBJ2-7	TGTGCCAGCAGTCCCCAGACTAGCGGCCTTTACGAGCAGTACTTC	CASSPQTSGLYEQYF
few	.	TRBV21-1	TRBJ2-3	TGTGCCAGCAGCAAAGATCCGGATCCGGGACAGGTCACTAGCACAGATACGCAGTATTTT	CASSKDPDPGQVTSTDTQYF
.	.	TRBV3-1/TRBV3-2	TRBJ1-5	TGTGCCAGCAGCCAAGCGAGTGGAAGTGGTCAGCCCCAGCATTTT	CASSQASGSGQPQHF
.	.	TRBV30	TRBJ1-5	TGTGCCTGGAGTACCCCAAATCAGCCCCAGCATTTT	CAWSTPNQPQHF
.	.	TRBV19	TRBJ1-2	TGTGCCAGTAGTATCGGGGCCCTCATCCACACCTTC	CASSIGALIHTF
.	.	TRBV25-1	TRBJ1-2	TGTGCCAGCAGTGCCCTCTATGGCTACACCTTC	CASSALYGYTF
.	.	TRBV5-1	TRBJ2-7	TGCGCCAGCAGCTACTCGACCATTCTCTACGAGCAGTACTTC	CASSYSTILYEQYF
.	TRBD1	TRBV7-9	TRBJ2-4	TGTGCCAGCAGCTACGGACAGGTACTGGCCAAAAACATTCAGTACTTC	CASSYGQVLAKNIQYF
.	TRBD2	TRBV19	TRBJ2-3	TGTGCCAGTTCAAAGTATGGCGGGAGCTTCACAGATACGCAGTATTTT	CASSKYGGSFTDTQYF
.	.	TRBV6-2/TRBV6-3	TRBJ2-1	TGTGCCAGCAGTTCGGCGACCTACAATGAGCAGTTCTTC	CASSSATYNEQFF
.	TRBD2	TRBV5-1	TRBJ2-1	TGCGCCAGCAGCTTGATGACTAGCGGGAACGATGAGCAGTTCTTC	CASSLMTSGNDEQFF
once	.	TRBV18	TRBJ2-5	TGTGCCAGCTCACCCCTAAGGTTCGGAGAGACCCAGTACTTC	CASSPLRFGETQYF
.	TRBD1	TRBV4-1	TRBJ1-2	TGCGCCAGCAGCCCTCTAGAGACAGGGGGCTATGGCTACACCTTC	CASSPLETGGYGYTF
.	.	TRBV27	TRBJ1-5	TGTGCCAGCAGTCCCCGGGACACCCATAGCAATCAGCCCCAGCATTTT	CASSPRDTHSNQPQHF
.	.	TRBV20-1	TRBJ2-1	TGCAGTGTGGTAGAATACAATGAGCAGTTCTTC	CSVVEYNEQFF
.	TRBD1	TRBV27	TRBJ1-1	TGTGCCAGCAGTCGAGACAGGGTTGGTTGGGACACTGAAGCTTTCTTT	CASSRDRVGWDTEAFF
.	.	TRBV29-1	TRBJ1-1	TGCAGCTCGCGCCTGAACACTGAAGCTTTCTTT	CSSRLNTEAFF
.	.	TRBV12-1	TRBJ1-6	TGTGCCAGCAGCCTTCGGTGGCATTCACCCCTCCACTTT	CASSLRWHSPLHF
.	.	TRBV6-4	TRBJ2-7	TGTGCCAGCAGTGACGGGACATCAAACGAGCAGTACTTC	CASSDGTSNEQYF
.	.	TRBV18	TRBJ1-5	TGTGCCAGCTCACCACTCAGGGAGGATCAGCCCCAGCATTTT	CASSPLREDQPQHF
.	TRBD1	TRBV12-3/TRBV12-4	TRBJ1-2	TGTGCCAGCAGTTTTTCCGGACAGGGGCTAGGGACCTTC	CASSFSGQGLGTF
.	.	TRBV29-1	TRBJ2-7	TGCAGCGTTGTGGTTGGAGAGCAGTACTTC	CSVVVGEQYF
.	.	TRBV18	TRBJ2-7	TGTGCCAGCGCCGGAGGGAAAAGCTCCTACGAGCAGTACTTC	CASAGGKSSYEQYF
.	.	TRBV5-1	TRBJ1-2	TGCGCCAGCAGCTTGAGTCCAGACCTAATTTATGGCTACACCTTC	CASSLSPDLIYGYTF
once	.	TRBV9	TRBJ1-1	TGTGCCAGCAGCGTAGCGCTGGGGGGCAGGGTTTTGAACACTGAAGCTTTCTTT	CASSVALGGRVLNTEAFF
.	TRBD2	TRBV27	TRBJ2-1	TGTGCCAGCAGTTTTAGCGGGAGAAGCTCCTACAATGAGCAGTTCTTC	CASSFSGRSSYNEQFF
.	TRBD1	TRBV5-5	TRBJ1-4	TGTGCCAGCAGCTTACGACAGGGTAATGAAAAACTGTTTTTT	CASSLRQGNEKLFF
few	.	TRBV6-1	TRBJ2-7	TGTGCCAGCAGTGAAAATCTGGGGGAGTACGAGCAGTACTTC	CASSENLGEYEQYF
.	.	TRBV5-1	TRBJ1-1	TGCGCCAGCAGCTTTGTGCGGGAGAACACTGAAGCTTTCTTT	CASSFVRENTEAFF
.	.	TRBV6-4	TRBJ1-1	TGTGCCAGCAAGGAGACATACCTCACTGAAGCTTTCTTT	CASKETYLTEAFF
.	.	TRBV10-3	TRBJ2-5	TGTGCCATCAGTCCCGGGACACAAGAGACCCAGTACTTC	CAISPGTQETQYF
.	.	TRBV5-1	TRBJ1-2	TGCGCCAGCAGCCTCGATGGTGGTCGAGGCGACGGCTACACCTTC	CASSLDGGRGDGYTF
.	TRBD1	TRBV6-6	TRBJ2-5	TGTGCCAGCAGTTACTCCACAGGGGGCCTACAAGAGACCCAGTACTTC	CASSYSTGGLQETQYF
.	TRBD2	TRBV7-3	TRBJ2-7	TGTGCCAGCAGCTTAACTCGCGGGAGCGGTTACGAGCAGTACTTC	CASSLTRGSGYEQYF
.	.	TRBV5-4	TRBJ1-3	TGTGCCAGCAGCCCCGGGGGGCTTTCCTCTGGAAACACCATATATTTT	CASSPGGLSSGNTIYF
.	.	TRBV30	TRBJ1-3	TGTGCCTGGGCCCTTTCTGGAAACACCATATATTTT	CAWALSGNTIYF
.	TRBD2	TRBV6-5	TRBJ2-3	TGTGCCAGCAGAGCCTCGGGGGGGGGCACAGATACGCAGTATTTT	CASRASGGGTDTQYF
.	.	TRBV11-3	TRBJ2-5	TGTGCCAGCAGCCGGTCCGGGGCTGAGACCCAGTACTTC	CASSRSGAETQYF
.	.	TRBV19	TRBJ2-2	TGTGCCAGTAAGGGAGGGGACAGTAGAACCGGGGAGCTGTTTTTT	CASKGGDSRTGELFF
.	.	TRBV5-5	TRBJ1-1	TGTGCCAGCAGCTTTCTCTATGGGGACACTGAAGCTTTCTTT	CASSFLYGDTEAFF
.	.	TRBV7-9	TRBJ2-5	TGTGCCAGCAGCTTAAGGGTGGGGGGGACCCAGTACTTC	CASSLRVGGTQYF
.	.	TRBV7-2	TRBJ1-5	TGTGCCAGCAGCTTAGTAGGGTCTCAGCCCCAGCATTTT	CASSLVGSQPQHF
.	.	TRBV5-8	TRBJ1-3	TGTGCCAGCAGCTTGGTGGGGACTGGAAACACCATATATTTT	CASSLVGTGNTIYF
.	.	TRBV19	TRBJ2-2	TGTGCCAGTAGTATAACTAGGAACACCGGGGAGCTGTTTTTT	CASSITRNTGELFF
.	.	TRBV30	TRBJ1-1	TGTGCCTGGAGTGTACAAGTAGGGGGAACCGAAGCTTTCTTT	CAWSVQVGGTEAFF
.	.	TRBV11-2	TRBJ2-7	TGTGCCAGCAGCAAGAGACAGGAGCCTTCCTACGAGCAGTACTTC	CASSKRQEPSYEQYF
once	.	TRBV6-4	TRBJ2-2	TGTGCCAGCAGTGAGCACACCGGGGAGCTGTTTTTT	CASSEHTGELFF
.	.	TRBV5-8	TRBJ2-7	TGTGCCAGCAGCGACCTGTACGACGGGAGAAGCTCCTACGAGCAGTACTTC	CASSDLYDGRSSYEQYF
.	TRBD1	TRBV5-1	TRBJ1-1	TGCGCCAGCAGCGAACACAGGGGCCTGAACACTGAAGCTTTCTTT	CASSEHRGLNTEAFF
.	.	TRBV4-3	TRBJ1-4	TGCGCCAGCAGCCAAGAGGGGGCAACTAATGAAAAACTGTTTTTT	CASSQEGATNEKLFF
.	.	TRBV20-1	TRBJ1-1	TGCAGTGCTAGCAGGGGCACTGAAGCTTTCTTT	CSASRGTEAFF
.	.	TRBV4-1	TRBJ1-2	TGCGCCAGCAGCCAAGTTCGGGCAGGGTCCACCCCTAACTATGGCTACACCTTC	CASSQVRAGSTPNYGYTF
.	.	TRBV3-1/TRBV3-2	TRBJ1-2	TGTGCCAGCAGCCAAAGAGATCAATATGGCTACACCTTC	CASSQRDQYGYTF
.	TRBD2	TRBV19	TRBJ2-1	TGTGCCAGTTCCCCGGGCGGGGGTGGAACCTACAATGAGCAGTTCTTC	CASSPGGGGTYNEQFF